These 20 T cell receptor beta chains share one sample of origin, sequenced in a study of T cell repertoires in cytomegalovirus infection. TCRdb re-derived calls from the reads in MiXCR, one entry per CDR3 protein. This sample has hundreds of thousands of distinct CDR3 sequences, with 30% to 40% found just once. Antigens for these TCRs are unknown. This sample comprised cultured PBMCs, obtained from culture after CMV antigen stimulation. These receptors were obtained from a human donor in good health (CMV status not recorded). Some clones in this sample may be carry-over from other donors' samples.

This CDR3 reads CASSRRGIGELFF. The CDR3 DNA reads TGTGCCAGCAGTCGGCGGGGTATCGGGGAGCTGTTTTTT. This rearrangement joins TRBV28 to TRBJ2-2, with D maybe TRBD2 (6 bases). The CDR3 runs to 13 residues. V dropped 5 bases and J dropped 7 bases, with 11 bases sitting between them. Germline V gene data show CDR1 as MDHEN and CDR2 as SYDVKM.

This clonotype was observed many times. The V and J genes are TRBV7-2 and TRBJ2-5; TRBD2 matches 12 bases. The germline V gene has CDR1 SGHTA and CDR2 FQGNSA. V was pared by 5 bases and J by 1 base, with 14 bases of the junction left unmatched. CDR3 length equals 19 residues. The CDR3 here is CASSTPIQPGLAGQETQYF. In nucleotides, the CDR3 is TGTGCCAGCAGCACACCAATCCAACCGGGACTAGCGGGCCAAGAGACCCAGTACTTC. Drawing the rest from reference TRBV7-2 and TRBJ2-5, the complete variable domain is GAGVSQSPSNKVTEKGKDVELRCDPISGHTALYWYRQSLGQGLEFLIYFQGNSAPDKSGLPSDRFSAERTGGSVSTLTIQRTQQEDSAVYLCASSTPIQPGLAGQETQYFGPGTRLLVL.

J is TRBJ2-1 and V is TRBV10-3; TRBD2 matches at 7 bases. The CDR3 covers 15 residues. The germline CDR1 and CDR2 sequences are ENHRY and SYGVKD. The trim removed 3 bases at V and 10 bases at J, leaving 12 bases unmatched. CDR3: CAISDGLAAPKEQFF. The CDR3 DNA is TGTGCCATCAGTGATGGGCTAGCGGCACCTAAAGAGCAGTTCTTC.

The J gene is TRBJ2-1, the V gene TRBV9, with a weak D call TRBD2 (5 bases). Trimming removed 3 bases from V and 8 bases from J, with 9 bases in between. Germline loops: CDR1 SGDLS, CDR2 YYNGEE. The CDR3 totals 12 residues. The CDR3 sequence: CASSGEQHEQFF. CDR3 nucleotide sequence: TGTGCCAGCAGCGGGGAGCAGCATGAGCAGTTCTTC.

The chain uses TRBV7-2 and TRBJ2-3; D gene ambiguous. Germline CDR1 reads SGHTA; CDR2 reads FQGNSA. Trimming shortened V by 2 bases and J by 1 base, and 7 bases separated the two germline ends. There are 14 residues in the CDR3. This chain's CDR3 is CASSLYRRTDTQYF. CDR3 nucleotide sequence: TGTGCCAGCAGCTTATACCGGCGCACAGATACGCAGTATTTT.

This clonotype was counted a few times. This chain links TRBV7-9 with TRBJ1-1; D not resolved. The length of the CDR3 is 12 residues. V gave up 5 bases and J gave up 6 bases, with 10 bases separating them. Per the germline V gene, CDR1 is SEHNR and CDR2 is FQNEAQ (reference sequence). CDR3 residues: CASSLPGAEAFF. The CDR3 bases are TGTGCCAGCAGCCTCCCCGGGGCTGAAGCTTTCTTT.

This clonotype turned up a few times. The J gene is TRBJ2-1, the V gene TRBV10-3, with TRBD1 as a possible D gene (6 bases). CDR1 and CDR2 (germline): ENHRY, SYGVKD. The CDR3 has 15 amino acids. V lost 8 bases to trimming and J lost 2 bases, with 16 bases between them. The CDR3 coding sequence is TGTGCCATCCGCCAGGGGTCCAGAACCTACAATGAGCAGTTCTTC. It translates to CAIRQGSRTYNEQFF.

V gene TRBV7-6 combines with J gene TRBJ2-3, with 7 bases aligning to TRBD2. CDR1 and CDR2 (germline): SGHVS, FNYEAQ. With 3 bases clipped from V and 6 bases from J, the junction kept 9 bases outside the gene matches. The CDR3 has 15 amino acids. The CDR3 coding sequence is TGTGCCAGCAGCTTTCGAGGGAGGGCCCTTGATACGCAGTATTTT. This gives the protein CASSFRGRALDTQYF. Based on the CDR3 plus reference TRBV7-6 and TRBJ2-3, the full variable domain is GAGVSQSPRYKVTKRGQDVALRCDPISGHVSLYWYRQALGQGPEFLTYFNYEAQQDKSGLPNDRFSAERPEGSISTLTIQRTEQRDSAMYRCASSFRGRALDTQYFGPGTRLTVL.

The rearrangement uses TRBV6-8 and TRBJ2-5, with D perhaps TRBD2 (6 bases). Germline CDR1 MNHGY, CDR2 SAAAGT. The CDR3 covers 13 residues. Deletions cut 7 bases from V and 5 bases from J, with 14 bases between. In DNA, the CDR3 is TGTGCCAGCAAGGTTCAGGGAGGCGAGACCCAGTACTTC. Translation gives CASKVQGGETQYF.

A few counts support this clonotype. The V and J genes are TRBV19 and TRBJ1-2, with 7 positions matching TRBD1. The CDR3 is 14 residues long. CDR1 is LNHDA and CDR2 is SQIVND in the germline V gene (reference sequence). V lost 4 bases to trimming and J lost 2 bases; unmatched junction nucleotides: 4. For the CDR3, the DNA is TGTGCCAGTAGTACCCTACAGGGGAACTATGGCTACACCTTC. It specifies CASSTLQGNYGYTF.

Only a few counts were recorded for this clonotype. The V gene is TRBV7-2, the J gene TRBJ1-2; a weak D match, TRBD1 (6 bases). V gave up 3 bases and J gave up 6 bases, with 11 bases separating them. CDR3 length: 13 amino acids. Looked up from germline, CDR1 is SGHTA and CDR2 is FQGNSA. The chain's CDR3 is CASSFYRDHGYTF. The CDR3 DNA follows: TGTGCCAGCAGCTTCTACAGGGATCATGGCTACACCTTC.

In its sample, this clonotype was seen a few times. The V and J genes are TRBV12-5 and TRBJ2-1; D perhaps matches TRBD1 (8 bases). V was cut by 4 bases and J by 8 bases, with 24 bases left in between. There are 17 residues in the CDR3. Germline CDR1 is LGHNT and CDR2 is FRNRAP. CDR3 protein: CASGSRRQGRALDEQFF. In DNA form, the CDR3 reads TGTGCTAGTGGTTCACGTCGACAGGGGAGGGCCCTCGATGAGCAGTTCTTC.

The chain has TRBV11-3 and TRBJ2-1, with 10 bases fitting TRBD2. The CDR3 loop spans 15 amino acids. Germline V CDR1 and CDR2: SGHNT, YENEEA. V dropped 2 bases and J dropped 7; count of bases not matched to a gene: 5. CDR3 sequence reads: CASSLFPSGRNEQFF. DNA for the CDR3: TGTGCCAGCAGCTTATTTCCTAGCGGGAGAAATGAGCAGTTCTTC.

This clonotype was counted at least ten times. The genes are TRBV7-8 and TRBJ2-3, with 7 bases identical to TRBD2. Germline V lookup: CDR1 SGHVS, CDR2 FQNEAQ. There are 17 residues in the CDR3. V was pared by 2 bases and J by 0 bases, with 8 bases of the junction left unmatched. CDR3 region: CASSLQRLAVSTDTQYF. The CDR3, as DNA: TGTGCCAGCAGCTTACAACGACTAGCAGTTAGCACAGATACGCAGTATTTT.

The chain employs TRBV6-2 or TRBV6-3 and TRBJ2-5; 8 positions match TRBD2. The CDR3 sequence is 14 residues long. V gave up 7 bases and J gave up 4 bases; unmatched junction bases: 8. Germline V gives CDR1 MNHEY, CDR2 SVGEGT. CDR3 region: CASTSGSIGETQYF. In DNA form, the CDR3 reads TGTGCCAGCACCAGCGGGAGTATCGGAGAGACCCAGTACTTC.

The V gene is TRBV12-3 or TRBV12-4, the J gene TRBJ1-4; D call uncertain. V was trimmed by 1 base and J by 7 bases, leaving 7 bases between them. The CDR3 consists of 13 residues. This CDR3 is CASSLGLGEKLFF. DNA of the CDR3: TGTGCCAGCAGTTTAGGTTTGGGTGAAAAACTGTTTTTT.

The V gene is TRBV11-2, the J gene TRBJ2-5; weak D call: TRBD2 (6 bases). The CDR3 is made up of 14 amino acids. Germline V gives CDR1 SGHAT, CDR2 FQNNGV. V was shortened by 0 bases and J by 4 bases, with 9 bases between the two germline ends. The chain's CDR3 is CASSLDSGGETQYF. In DNA, the CDR3 is TGTGCCAGCAGCTTAGATTCCGGGGGAGAGACCCAGTACTTC. Full variable domain (outside the CDR3, taken from reference TRBV11-2 and TRBJ2-5): EAGVAQSPRYKIIEKRQSVAFWCNPISGHATLYWYQQILGQGPKLLIQFQNNGVVDDSQLPKDRFSAERLKGVDSTLKIQPAKLEDSAVYLCASSLDSGGETQYFGPGTRLLVL.

This clonotype was observed a few times. This chain connects TRBV28 to TRBJ1-5; a possible D gene is TRBD1 (6 bases). This CDR3 comprises 21 residues. Per the germline V gene, CDR1 is MDHEN and CDR2 is SYDVKM. Deletions cut 6 bases from V and 5 bases from J, with 35 bases between. The CDR3 is CASSSNWGGAGVVRVHQPQHF. The CDR3 bases are TGTGCCAGCAGCTCTAATTGGGGGGGGGCAGGTGTGGTGCGGGTTCATCAGCCCCAGCATTTT.

The rearrangement uses TRBV7-2 and TRBJ2-1; D is possibly TRBD2 (5 bases). Trimming cost V 3 bases and J 0 bases, with 15 bases left between them. The CDR3 contains 17 residues. Germline V gives CDR1 SGHTA, CDR2 FQGNSA. The CDR3 region is CASSFPSDFSSYNEQFF. The CDR3 DNA sequence: TGTGCCAGCAGCTTTCCCTCGGACTTTAGCTCCTACAATGAGCAGTTCTTC.

This chain uses TRBV27 with TRBJ1-6, with D unresolved. This CDR3 comprises 16 residues. The germline gives CDR1 MNHEY, CDR2 SMNVEV (reference sequence). V was cut by 5 bases and J by 8 bases, with 19 bases left in between. The CDR3 coding sequence is TGTGCCAGCAGTCAATCCTTGAACTCCTGGGATTCACCCCTCCACTTT. Translated, it gives CASSQSLNSWDSPLHF.